This T cell receptor (beta chain) was identified in a study of cytotoxic CD8 clonotypes in ibrutinib-treated CLL. Data came from immunoSEQ multiplex PCR; TCRdb stores just in-frame clones and leaves some out. The data hold some 300,000 clones, with 70% to 80% observed a single time. Around 2 micrograms of genomic DNA (from cryopreserved PBMCs) were used for TCR beta libraries. In the case of this clone: The antigen is unknown.

Study-wide points: At ibrutinib response, clonality increased, and at progression it declined back toward baseline. Timing of sampling differed between sustained-remission and progressing patients.

This clonotype was sampled from a human donor with chronic lymphocytic leukemia. The sample in question was PBMCs, obtained before ibrutinib treatment.

The CDR3 region is CAWSVSRTDSSISSNQPQHF. The CDR3 DNA is TGTGCCTGGAGTGTAAGTCGCACGGACAGCAGCATATCTAGCAATCAGCCCCAGCATTTT. The chain joins TRBV30 to TRBJ1-5; D perhaps matches TRBD1 (6 bases). V lost 0 bases, J lost 0 bases, and 24 bases lay in between. This CDR3 spans 20 amino acids. Germline CDR1 and CDR2: GTSNPN and SVGIG (reference sequence).